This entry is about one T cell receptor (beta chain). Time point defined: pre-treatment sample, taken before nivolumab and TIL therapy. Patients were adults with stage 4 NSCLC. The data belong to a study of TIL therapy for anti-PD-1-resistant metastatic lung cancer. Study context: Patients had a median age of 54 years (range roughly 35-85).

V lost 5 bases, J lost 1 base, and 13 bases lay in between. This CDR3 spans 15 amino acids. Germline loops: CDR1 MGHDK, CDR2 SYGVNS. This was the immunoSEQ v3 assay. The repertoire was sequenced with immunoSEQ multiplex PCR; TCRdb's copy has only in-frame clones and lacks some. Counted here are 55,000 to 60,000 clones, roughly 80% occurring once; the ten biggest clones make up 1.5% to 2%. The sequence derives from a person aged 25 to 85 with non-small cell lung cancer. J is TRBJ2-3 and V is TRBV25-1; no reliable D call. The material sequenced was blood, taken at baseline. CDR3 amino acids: CASSLMGGGTDTQYF. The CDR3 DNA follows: TGTGCCAGCAGTTTAATGGGTGGAGGCACAGATACGCAGTATTTT.